This T cell receptor beta chain is drawn from a study of cytomegalovirus exposure and HLA in healthy donors. Study-wide results and caveats: Overall, roughly 170 TCR beta chains were annotated as cytomegalovirus-associated. Researchers left out some V segments, among them TRBV6-2 and TRBV6-3, as indistinguishable.

To note about this clone: Its antigen is as yet unknown.

This CDR3 has 16 amino acids. From germline, CDR1 is LNHDA and CDR2 SQIVND (reference sequence). The trim removed 7 bases at V and 10 bases at J, leaving 16 bases unmatched. PCR involved 60 Vbeta and 13 Jbeta primers. The assay was immunoSEQ multiplex PCR, and TCRdb's table has in-frame clones only and misses some. The sample records approximately 100,000 clones, over 60% being singletons. The rearrangement joins TRBV19 to TRBJ1-6, with 7 bases that match TRBD1. The specimen was PBMCs. The clonotype comes from a female donor in good health and CMV-seronegative. The CDR3 DNA follows: TGTGCCAGTAACGAGGGACAGCCTCGATTAGGGTCACCCCTCCACTTT. It codes for CASNEGQPRLGSPLHF.